This record concerns one T cell receptor (beta chain) sequence. Its antigen remains unidentified. Profiles of TCR beta VDJ and CDR3 were generated from a genomic DNA template. TCRdb itself ran the reads through MiXCR, one entry per CDR3 protein. This table has around 290,000 distinct CDR3 sequences, 50% to 65% appearing once. The data were obtained in a study of CD8+CD57+ T cells in acquired aplastic anemia. The overall study: Roughly 3 ug was the average amount of DNA from sorted CD4+ and CD8+ cells. Points from the study as a whole: Statistical testing detected no significant gap in CD8+ Simpson's diversity between patients and controls. Patients and controls shared roughly 28 CD8+ CDR3 sequences, which appeared highly expressed in patients and within their immunodominant clones.

For sequencing, patients were chosen who had shown expansion of CD8+CD57+ cells by flow cytometry. Untreated patients provided the blood samples, with no therapy given before sampling. V was shortened by 6 bases and J by 7 bases, with 11 bases between the two germline ends. The CDR3 is made up of 11 amino acids. Germline V gene sequence: CDR1 SQVTM, CDR2 ANQGSEA. The sequence derives from a human donor with aplastic anemia. Sequencing was carried out using sorted CD4+, CD8+, or CD8+CD57+ T cells (not recorded which) from PBMCs. The chain combines TRBV29-1 with TRBJ2-3, with D perhaps matching TRBD1 (5 bases). The CDR3 sequence is CSVRQQNTQYF. The CDR3 DNA sequence: TGCAGCGTCCGACAGCAGAATACGCAGTATTTT.